These 24 T cell receptor beta chains originate from one sample sequenced in a study of OX40 agonist ivuxolimab in advanced cancers. Data came from immunoSEQ multiplex PCR; TCRdb stores just in-frame clones and leaves some out. The data hold some 45,000 clones, with around 86% observed a single time. The source material was CD4+ or CD8+ T cells sorted from blood, sampled in a trial of the OX40 agonist ivuxolimab. The receptor source for this set is an adult with an advanced solid tumor such as melanoma, head and neck, liver or kidney cancer.

The chain carries TRBV28 and TRBJ1-2; 9 positions agree with TRBD1. This CDR3 spans 19 amino acids. Germline trimming cut 0 bases from V and 8 bases from J; bases unmatched to any gene: 19. Per the germline V gene, CDR1 is MDHEN and CDR2 is SYDVKM. The CDR3 DNA is TGTGCCAGCAGTTTATGGTGGACAGGGGCAACCCTCGCATCGTGGGGCTACACCTTC. It codes for CASSLWWTGATLASWGYTF.

This clone has a handful of counts. The J gene is TRBJ2-7, the V gene TRBV10-3; D tentatively fits TRBD1 or TRBD2 (6 bases each). Germline V gene lookup returns CDR1 ENHRY and CDR2 SYGVKD. The CDR3 is made up of 15 amino acids. Trimming cost V 6 bases and J 2 bases, with 17 bases left between them. The CDR3 protein is CAISEEGGETYEQYV. The CDR3 DNA is TGTGCCATCAGCGAGGAGGGGGGCGAGACCTACGAGCAGTACGTC.

In this sample, this clone turned up a few times. This CDR3 is CASSFDAPSSYNSPLHF. The DNA for the CDR3 is TGTGCCAGCAGTTTCGACGCCCCTAGCTCCTATAATTCACCCCTCCACTTT. This chain joins TRBV7-9 and TRBJ1-6; D gene unclear. Trimming removed 6 bases from V and 0 bases from J, with 15 bases in between. This CDR3 has 17 amino acids. The germline V gene has CDR1 SEHNR and CDR2 FQNEAQ (reference sequence).

This clone was counted a single time. The chain joins TRBV7-8 to TRBJ2-7; 12 nucleotides match TRBD2. The germline V gene encodes CDR1 SGHVS and CDR2 FQNEAQ. Trimming removed 6 bases from V and 0 bases from J; junction bases left unmatched: 3. The CDR3 is made up of 15 amino acids. The CDR3 DNA sequence: TGTGCCAGCAGTTCGACTAGCGGGAGCTCCTACGAGCAGTACTTC. Its translation is CASSSTSGSSYEQYF.

The chain is built from TRBV5-5 and TRBJ2-2, with no clear D. With 6 bases removed from V and 6 bases from J, the gap between germline ends came to 9 bases. This CDR3 contains 12 residues. Looked up from germline, CDR1 is SGHKS and CDR2 is YYEKEE (reference sequence). The CDR3 DNA sequence: TGTGCCAGCACCTTCTTGTCCGGGGAGCTGTTTTTT. It specifies CASTFLSGELFF.

This clone came up a few times. The genes are TRBV6-5 and TRBJ1-1; D ambiguous. V lost 11 bases to trimming and J lost 4 bases, with 11 bases between them. The CDR3 totals 11 residues. From germline, CDR1 is MNHEY and CDR2 SVGAGI. The CDR3 loop is CAVYLGTEAFF. The CDR3 nucleotides are TGTGCCGTCTATTTGGGCACTGAAGCTTTCTTT.

The chain has TRBV4-1 and TRBJ1-2, with 12 bases identical to TRBD1. This CDR3 has 17 residues. The V and J ends lost 3 bases and 6 bases, in that order; junction bases with no gene match: 11. Germline V gene data show CDR1 as MGHRA and CDR2 as YSYEKL. CDR3 loop: CASSQTSGTGGLHGYTF. In DNA, the CDR3 is TGCGCCAGCAGCCAGACGTCCGGGACAGGGGGCCTTCATGGCTACACCTTC.

This clone was seen a handful of times. The V and J genes are TRBV5-4 and TRBJ2-5, with D tentatively TRBD1 or TRBD2 (5 bases each). This CDR3 has 17 amino acids. Trimming removed 0 bases from V and 2 bases from J, with 17 bases in between. Germline V gene data show CDR1 as SGHNT and CDR2 as YYREEE (reference sequence). CDR3: CASSLVDYGARQETQYF. In DNA form, the CDR3 reads TGTGCCAGCAGCTTGGTAGATTACGGGGCCCGACAAGAGACCCAGTACTTC.

The chain links TRBV13 to TRBJ2-3; a weak D match, TRBD2 (5 bases). CDR3 length equals 14 residues. CDR1 is PRHDT, CDR2 FYEKMQ, per germline (reference sequence). V dropped 0 bases and J dropped 2 bases, with 6 bases sitting between them. Here the CDR3 DNA reads TGTGCCAGCAGCTTAGGCGGGATCACAGATACGCAGTATTTT. As protein: CASSLGGITDTQYF. The full variable domain, in which reference TRBV13 and TRBJ2-3 provide the parts outside the CDR3, is AAGVIQSPRHLIKEKRETATLKCYPIPRHDTVYWYQQGPGQDPQFLISFYEKMQSDKGSIPDRFSAQQFSDYHSELNMSSLELGDSALYFCASSLGGITDTQYFGPGTRLTVL.

The chain combines TRBV14 with TRBJ2-1, with 9 bases that match TRBD1. The trim removed 3 bases at V and 6 bases at J, leaving 18 bases unmatched. The CDR3 sequence is 19 residues long. Germline CDR1 SGHDN, CDR2 FVKESK. CDR3 region: CASSQPGQGWGQNFNEQFF. In DNA, the CDR3 is TGTGCCAGCAGCCAGCCGGGACAGGGATGGGGCCAGAATTTCAATGAGCAGTTCTTC. Full variable domain (remainder filled in from reference TRBV14 and TRBJ2-1): EAGVTQFPSHSVIEKGQTVTLRCDPISGHDNLYWYRRVMGKEIKFLLHFVKESKQDESGMPNNRFLAERTGGTYSTLKVQPAELEDSGVYFCASSQPGQGWGQNFNEQFFGPGTRLTVL.

The gene calls are TRBV16 and TRBJ2-1; D ambiguous. Looked up from germline, CDR1 is KGHSY and CDR2 is FQNENV. The CDR3 has 17 amino acids. Trimming cost V 0 bases and J 4 bases, with 16 bases left between them. CDR3 residues: CASSQSFSASPYNEQFF. Written as DNA, the CDR3 is TGTGCCAGCAGCCAATCATTCTCGGCTAGTCCGTACAATGAGCAGTTCTTC.

V is TRBV11-2 and J is TRBJ1-3, with D possibly matching TRBD1 (6 bases). CDR3 length equals 13 residues. Germline CDR1 reads SGHAT; CDR2 reads FQNNGV. The germline V and J ends were trimmed by 5 bases and 8 bases, with 13 bases remaining between them. CDR3 bases: TGTGCCAGCAGCCCTTGGACAGCGGACACCATATATTTT. This sequence encodes CASSPWTADTIYF.

The J gene is TRBJ1-3, the V gene TRBV6-5, with D hard to call. Germline CDR1 is MNHEY and CDR2 is SVGAGI. The CDR3 is 12 amino acids. Between the trimmed V and J ends, which lost 8 bases and 3 bases, there was a span of 8 bases. For the CDR3, the DNA is TGTGCCAGCTTCGGTAGTGGAAACACCATATATTTT. It codes for CASFGSGNTIYF.

The chain uses TRBV7-2 and TRBJ2-7; 7 nucleotides line up with TRBD2. V shed 5 bases, J shed 6 bases, and the junction held 10 bases outside the gene matches. The CDR3 consists of 14 residues. The germline V gene encodes CDR1 SGHTA and CDR2 FQGNSA. The CDR3 is CASSPGGGSGEQYF. Written as DNA, the CDR3 is TGTGCCAGCAGCCCGGGCGGCGGGAGCGGCGAGCAGTACTTC.

The chain carries TRBV7-6 and TRBJ2-5; perhaps TRBD2 as D (6 bases). Between the trimmed V and J ends, which lost 2 bases and 3 bases, there was a span of 16 bases. The CDR3 has 16 amino acids. CDR1 is SGHVS, CDR2 FNYEAQ, per germline. This chain's CDR3 is CASSLRGGVAEETQYF. As DNA, the CDR3 is TGTGCCAGCAGCTTAAGAGGAGGGGTAGCGGAAGAGACCCAGTACTTC.

In its sample, this clone was seen once. The chain employs TRBV9 and TRBJ2-3; D uncertain. V was shortened by 0 bases and J by 0 bases, with 2 bases between the two germline ends. In germline, CDR1 is SGDLS, CDR2 YYNGEE. The CDR3 totals 13 residues. The CDR3 is CASSVDSTDTQYF. The CDR3 DNA sequence: TGTGCCAGCAGCGTAGACAGCACAGATACGCAGTATTTT.

The chain combines TRBV5-4 with TRBJ2-7; 7 nucleotides align to TRBD2. The CDR3 consists of 14 residues. V lost 0 bases, J lost 4 bases, and 4 bases stayed unmatched. Germline V CDR1 and CDR2: SGHNT, YYREEE (reference sequence). CDR3 bases: TGTGCCAGCAGCTTGGGTGTTAGCGGGTACGAGCAGTACTTC. This translates into CASSLGVSGYEQYF.

The genes are TRBV9 and TRBJ2-3; the D is unclear. The CDR3 is made up of 12 amino acids. Looked up from germline, CDR1 is SGDLS and CDR2 is YYNGEE. Trimming left V 4 bases short and J 7 bases short, with 10 bases between. The CDR3 spells CASSSLTNTQYF. DNA for the CDR3: TGTGCCAGCAGCTCCCTTACAAATACGCAGTATTTT.

The rearrangement joins TRBV2 to TRBJ1-2, with D possibly being TRBD1 (6 bases). The V and J ends lost 2 bases and 2 bases respectively, with 12 bases between them. This CDR3 contains 15 residues. Germline values: CDR1 SNHLY, CDR2 FYNNEI. This CDR3 is CASSETTTGNYGYTF. The CDR3 nucleotides are TGTGCCAGCAGTGAAACAACTACAGGGAACTATGGCTACACCTTC.

This chain connects TRBV4-1 to TRBJ2-2; D ambiguous. V was pared by 1 base and J by 5 bases, with 8 bases between. Germline CDR1 is MGHRA and CDR2 is YSYEKL. The CDR3 runs to 14 residues. The chain's CDR3 is CASSQGPTTGELFF. As DNA, the CDR3 is TGCGCCAGCAGCCAAGGGCCAACAACCGGGGAGCTGTTTTTT.

The chain is built from TRBV5-6 and TRBJ1-2, with TRBD1 as a possible D gene (6 bases). The CDR3 consists of 15 residues. Germline V gives CDR1 SGHDT, CDR2 YYEEEE. With 4 bases removed from V and 5 bases from J, the gap between germline ends came to 18 bases. The chain's CDR3 is CASSPWTAGAYGYTF. As DNA, the CDR3 is TGTGCCAGCAGCCCCTGGACAGCGGGGGCATATGGCTACACCTTC.

The chain is built from TRBV9 and TRBJ2-2; 9 bases match TRBD1. Germline V gene lookup returns CDR1 SGDLS and CDR2 YYNGEE. This CDR3 region has 17 residues. The V and J ends lost 0 bases and 3 bases, in that order; junction bases with no gene match: 6. CDR3 sequence: CASSVAPGQGDTGELFF. The CDR3 coding sequence is TGTGCCAGCAGCGTAGCGCCGGGACAGGGCGACACCGGGGAGCTGTTTTTT. The full variable domain, rest sourced from reference TRBV9 and TRBJ2-2, is DSGVTQTPKHLITATGQRVTLRCSPRSGDLSVYWYQQSLDQGLQFLIQYYNGEERAKGNILERFSAQQFPDLHSELNLSSLELGDSALYFCASSVAPGQGDTGELFFGEGSRLTVL.

The V and J genes are TRBV2 and TRBJ1-2; possibly TRBD1 for D (5 bases). Per germline, CDR1 SNHLY and CDR2 FYNNEI. V dropped 5 bases and J dropped 1 base, with 14 bases sitting between them. This CDR3 spans 15 amino acids. Here the CDR3 reads CASSPGTLFNYGYTF. CDR3 DNA sequence: TGTGCCAGCAGTCCGGGGACTCTCTTTAACTATGGCTACACCTTC.

The V and J genes are TRBV2 and TRBJ1-1; 9 bases match TRBD1. The CDR3 has 19 amino acids. Germline loops: CDR1 SNHLY, CDR2 FYNNEI. V lost 1 base and J lost 1; bases outside the gene matches: 13. CDR3 nucleotides: TGTGCCAGCAGTGAAGTCAGGCGTACAGGGGGCCTCTCGAACACTGAAGCTTTCTTT. This codes for CASSEVRRTGGLSNTEAFF. Full variable domain (rest looked up from reference TRBV2 and TRBJ1-1): EPEVTQTPSHQVTQMGQEVILRCVPISNHLYFYWYRQILGQKVEFLVSFYNNEISEKSEIFDDQFSVERPDGSNFTLKIRSTKLEDSAMYFCASSEVRRTGGLSNTEAFFGQGTRLTVV.